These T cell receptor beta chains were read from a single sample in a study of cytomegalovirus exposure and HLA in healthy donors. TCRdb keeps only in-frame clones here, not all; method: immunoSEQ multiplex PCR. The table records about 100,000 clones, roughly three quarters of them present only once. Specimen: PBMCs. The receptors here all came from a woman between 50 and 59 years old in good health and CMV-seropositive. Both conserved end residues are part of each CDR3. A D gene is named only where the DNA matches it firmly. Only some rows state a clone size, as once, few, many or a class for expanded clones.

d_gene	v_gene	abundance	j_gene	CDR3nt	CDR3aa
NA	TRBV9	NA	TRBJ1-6	TGTGCCAGCAGCCTAAGCCCAAGTTTTTATAATTCACCCCTCCACTTT	CASSLSPSFYNSPLHF
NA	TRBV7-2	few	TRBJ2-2	TGTGCCAGCAGCCTCTATGGCGGGGAGCTGTTTTTT	CASSLYGGELFF
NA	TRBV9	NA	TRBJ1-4	TGTGCCAGCAGCGTAGCTACTGGACACGGAGAAAAACTGTTTTTT	CASSVATGHGEKLFF
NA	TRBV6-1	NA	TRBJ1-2	TGTGCCAGCAGTGAAGCGCTCCAGGGCGGCTATGGCTACACCTTC	CASSEALQGGYGYTF
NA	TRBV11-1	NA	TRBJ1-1	TGTGCCAGCAGCCCAAGCCCGGGGTACACTGAAGCTTTCTTT	CASSPSPGYTEAFF
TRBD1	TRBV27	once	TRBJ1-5	TGTGCCAGCAGTCCCTGGGTGGGACAGGGGGCGGATCAGCCCCAGCATTTT	CASSPWVGQGADQPQHF
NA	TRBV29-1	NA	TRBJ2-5	TGCAGCGTAGCACTAGAGACCCAAGAGACCCAGTACTTC	CSVALETQETQYF
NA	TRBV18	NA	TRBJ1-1	TGTGCCAGCTCACCACTCACTAGGACGGGCACTGAAGCTTTCTTT	CASSPLTRTGTEAFF
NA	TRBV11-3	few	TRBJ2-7	TGTGCCAGCAGCTTAAGCGGAATTGACTACGAGCAGTACTTC	CASSLSGIDYEQYF
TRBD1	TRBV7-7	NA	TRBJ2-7	TGTGCTAGCGGCTTAGGGGACAGGCACTACGAGCAGTACTTC	CASGLGDRHYEQYF
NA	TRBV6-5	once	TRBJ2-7	TGTGCCAGCAGTTACTCGAACAGGGCCTCCTACGAGCAGTACTTC	CASSYSNRASYEQYF
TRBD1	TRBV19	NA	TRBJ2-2	TGTGCCAGTAGTAGAGTCAGGGGGCGGGGCACCGGGGAGCTGTTTTTT	CASSRVRGRGTGELFF
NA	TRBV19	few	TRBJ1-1	TGTGCCAGTAGTATGGGGGGGTTAATGAACACTGAAGCTTTCTTT	CASSMGGLMNTEAFF
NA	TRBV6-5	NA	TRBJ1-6	TGTGCCAGCAAGGAGCGGGGCTCCTATAATTCACCCCTCCACTTT	CASKERGSYNSPLHF
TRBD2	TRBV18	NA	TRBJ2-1	TGTGCCAGCTCACAGACTAGCGGGGGGTCCAATGAGCAGTTCTTC	CASSQTSGGSNEQFF
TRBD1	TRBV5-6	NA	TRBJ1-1	TGTGCCAGCAGCGCGGATCCGACAGGGTACACTGAAGCTTTCTTT	CASSADPTGYTEAFF
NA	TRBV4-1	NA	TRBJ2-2	TGCGCCAGCAGCCAAGGCGCCGGGAACGGGGAGCTGTTTTTT	CASSQGAGNGELFF
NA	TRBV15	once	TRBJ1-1	TGTGCCACCAGCAGAACAGGGTATTTGAGTTACACTGAAGCTTTCTTT	CATSRTGYLSYTEAFF
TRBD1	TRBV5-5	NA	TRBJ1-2	TGTGCCAGCCAAACAGGGGCGGTAGTCTATGGCTACACCTTC	CASQTGAVVYGYTF
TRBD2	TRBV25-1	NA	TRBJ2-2	TGTGCCAGCTCCGGGGGGGGCAGGGCCGTTAGCACCGGGGAGCTGTTTTTT	CASSGGGRAVSTGELFF
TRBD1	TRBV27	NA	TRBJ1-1	TGTGCCAGCACCAGACTGGGGACAGGGAAGATGAACACTGAAGCTTTCTTT	CASTRLGTGKMNTEAFF
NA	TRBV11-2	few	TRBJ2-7	TGTGCCAGCAGCCCCAGCTACGAGCAGTACTTC	CASSPSYEQYF